Listed here are 20 T cell receptor beta chains from one sample, sequenced in a study of blood T cell repertoires in COVID-19. Sequenced by immunoSEQ multiplex PCR; TCRdb stores in-frame clones only, minus some. The sample has 400,000 to 500,000 clones, around nine tenths seen once. The sequencing sample was made of PBMCs or T cells enriched from blood (not recorded which). These receptor sequences come from a woman aged 40 to 50 who had recovered from COVID-19.

The CDR3 DNA sequence: TGTGCCAGCATAATCTTCGGGTCCGGTGACACCATATATTTT. This translates into CASIIFGSGDTIYF. The chain carries TRBV6-5 and TRBJ1-3, with D unclear. Per germline, CDR1 MNHEY and CDR2 SVGAGI. Trimming left V 7 bases short and J 8 bases short, with 18 bases between. The CDR3 loop spans 14 amino acids.

The rearrangement joins TRBV5-5 to TRBJ2-1; 8 bases fit TRBD2. CDR3 size: 15 residues. In germline, CDR1 is SGHKS, CDR2 YYEKEE (reference sequence). Germline trimming cut 2 bases from V and 4 bases from J; bases unmatched to any gene: 5. This chain's CDR3 is CASSFSAGDYNEQFF. Here the CDR3 DNA reads TGTGCCAGCAGCTTTTCAGCGGGAGATTACAATGAGCAGTTCTTC.

V is TRBV4-1 and J is TRBJ2-7; D not certain. There are 13 residues in the CDR3. The ends were cut back, 0 bases at V and 3 bases at J, with 6 bases in the middle. Germline V gene lookup returns CDR1 MGHRA and CDR2 YSYEKL. CDR3 DNA: TGCGCCAGCAGCCAAGATAACTACTACGAGCAGTACTTC. This gives the protein CASSQDNYYEQYF.

The chain employs TRBV18 and TRBJ2-3; D is undetermined. The V and J ends lost 3 bases and 0 bases respectively, with 10 bases between them. Germline CDR1 and CDR2: KGHSH and LQKENI. The CDR3 contains 15 residues. The CDR3 DNA follows: TGTGCCAGCTCACCGGGCGTACGGAGCACAGATACGCAGTATTTT. This encodes CASSPGVRSTDTQYF.

About this clone: The junction and the germline gene differ at one end; a read error may be behind it. This sequence joins TRBV6-2 or TRBV6-3 and TRBJ1-5, with 8 bases fitting TRBD1. Per germline, CDR1 MNHEY and CDR2 SVGEGT. The CDR3 runs 13 residues. The chain's CDR3 is CASSYRLGQAINF. CDR3 DNA: TGTGCCAGCAGTTACCGTTTGGGACAGGCGATAAATTTT.

The chain joins TRBV7-2 to TRBJ2-7, with 9 bases matching TRBD2. The CDR3 extends over 15 amino acids. Germline V gives CDR1 SGHTA, CDR2 FQGNSA. Losses at the gene ends were 3 bases for V and 6 bases for J; bases not matched to a gene: 9. CDR3 sequence reads: CASSLAGGSGGEQYF. CDR3 in DNA: TGTGCCAGCAGCTTGGCGGGGGGGTCGGGCGGCGAGCAGTACTTC. Together with reference TRBV7-2 and TRBJ2-7, the CDR3 gives the full variable domain: GAGVSQSPSNKVTEKGKDVELRCDPISGHTALYWYRQSLGQGLEFLIYFQGNSAPDKSGLPSDRFSAERTGGSVSTLTIQRTQQEDSAVYLCASSLAGGSGGEQYFGPGTRLTVT.

The chain uses TRBV11-3 and TRBJ2-3; 8 positions agree with TRBD2. Germline values: CDR1 SGHNT, CDR2 YENEEA. J lost 4 bases, V lost 2 bases, and 11 bases had no gene match. The CDR3 runs to 17 residues. CDR3 in DNA: TGTGCCAGCAGCTTAAGGGGAAGCGGGAGTGTGGCAGATACGCAGTATTTT. Amino acids: CASSLRGSGSVADTQYF.

The V gene is TRBV6-5, the J gene TRBJ1-2; D is possibly TRBD1 (6 bases). CDR1 is MNHEY and CDR2 is SVGAGI in the germline V gene. The CDR3 runs to 15 residues. V was trimmed by 6 bases and J by 1 base, leaving 15 bases between them. The CDR3 DNA sequence: TGTGCCAGCAGCCCCATCAGGGGCCTTAACTATGGCTACACCTTC. It yields the protein CASSPIRGLNYGYTF.

V is TRBV11-2 and J is TRBJ2-7, with TRBD2 as a possible D gene (5 bases). Trimming cost V 1 base and J 4 bases, with 11 bases left between them. CDR3 length equals 14 residues. Germline CDR1 is SGHAT and CDR2 is FQNNGV. The CDR3 here is CASSLGVGGYEQYF. DNA of the CDR3: TGTGCCAGCAGCTTAGGTGTCGGAGGATACGAGCAGTACTTC.

CDR3 nucleotides: TGTGCCATCAGTGAGTCCACCGGGACAGGGTTTAATCAGCCCCAGCATTTT. This gives the protein CAISESTGTGFNQPQHF. The chain recombines TRBV10-3 with TRBJ1-5; the match to TRBD1 covers 9 bases. V trimming: 0 bases; J trimming: 4 bases; junction bases outside the gene matches: 7. From germline, CDR1 is ENHRY and CDR2 SYGVKD. The CDR3 length is 17 residues.

J is TRBJ2-7 and V is TRBV19; D is possibly TRBD1 (6 bases). CDR1 and CDR2 (germline): LNHDA, SQIVND (reference sequence). The length of the CDR3 is 14 residues. V was shortened by 6 bases and J by 3 bases, with 15 bases between the two germline ends. The chain's CDR3 is CASRDRLDYYEQYF. For the CDR3, the DNA is TGTGCCAGTAGAGACAGGCTTGACTACTACGAGCAGTACTTC.

V and J are TRBV27 and TRBJ2-3; D unclear. This CDR3 is built from 14 residues. The germline V gene encodes CDR1 MNHEY and CDR2 SMNVEV (reference sequence). V was trimmed by 2 bases and J by 2 bases, leaving 8 bases between them. The CDR3 nucleotides are TGTGCCAGCAGTTTAATAGAGCTCACAGATACGCAGTATTTT. Translation gives CASSLIELTDTQYF.

This clone was recorded a few times. J is TRBJ1-1 and V is TRBV11-3; 7 nucleotides line up with TRBD1. The CDR3 is 15 residues long. Germline V lookup: CDR1 SGHNT, CDR2 YENEEA. J gave up 5 bases and V 5 bases, and 11 bases lay outside the gene matches. The CDR3 nucleotides are TGTGCCAGCAGCCAAGGCAGGGGGGTCTCAACTGAAGCTTTCTTT. This codes for CASSQGRGVSTEAFF.

This clone has only one observation. The chain links TRBV6-5 to TRBJ1-4; TRBD1 matches 7 bases. The germline V gene encodes CDR1 MNHEY and CDR2 SVGAGI. V was pared by 6 bases and J by 5 bases, with 6 bases of the junction left unmatched. This CDR3 region has 14 residues. The CDR3 DNA sequence: TGTGCCAGCAGCTGGGACAGAAAGAATGAAAAACTGTTTTTT. It yields the protein CASSWDRKNEKLFF.

The V call is TRBV4-1, the J call TRBJ1-2; tentatively, D is TRBD1 (5 bases). CDR3 size: 15 residues. The ends were cut back, 0 bases at V and 2 bases at J, with 10 bases in the middle. Germline V gene sequence: CDR1 MGHRA, CDR2 YSYEKL. CDR3 region: CASSQDRAINYGYTF. In DNA, the CDR3 is TGCGCCAGCAGCCAAGACAGGGCTATAAACTATGGCTACACCTTC.

The rearrangement links TRBV18 to TRBJ1-5; no definite D call. The CDR3 loop spans 14 amino acids. The V gene lost 6 bases and the J gene lost 2 bases, with 11 bases spanning the gap. In germline, CDR1 is KGHSH, CDR2 LQKENI. CDR3 DNA sequence: TGTGCCAGCTCCCAAAGTACGGGCAATCAGCCCCAGCATTTT. It is translated as CASSQSTGNQPQHF.

The chain carries TRBV25-1 and TRBJ2-1, with 12 positions matching TRBD2. The CDR3 runs to 15 residues. CDR1 is MGHDK, CDR2 SYGVNS, per germline. The J segment lost 6 bases and the V segment lost 6 bases, leaving 6 bases of the junction unmatched. The chain's CDR3 is CASSLGLAGSNEQFF. CDR3 DNA: TGTGCCAGCAGCCTCGGACTAGCGGGAAGCAATGAGCAGTTCTTC. Full variable domain (outside the CDR3, taken from reference TRBV25-1 and TRBJ2-1): EADIYQTPRYLVIGTGKKITLECSQTMGHDKMYWYQQDPGMELHLIHYSYGVNSTEKGDLSSESTVSRIRTEHFPLTLESARPSHTSQYLCASSLGLAGSNEQFFGPGTRLTVL.

The CDR3 DNA reads as TGTGCCACCAGCAGAGACAGGGGGCCCCGCGAGCAGTACTTC. This codes for CATSRDRGPREQYF. This chain uses TRBV15 with TRBJ2-7, with TRBD1 matching over 8 bases. Germline values: CDR1 LNHNV, CDR2 YYDKDF (reference sequence). Germline trimming cut 0 bases from V and 6 bases from J; bases unmatched to any gene: 4. This CDR3 has 14 residues.

The chain joins TRBV28 to TRBJ1-5, with D possibly TRBD1 on 6 matching bases. The CDR3 consists of 17 residues. The V gene lost 5 bases and the J gene lost 6 bases, with 23 bases spanning the gap. Germline V gene data show CDR1 as MDHEN and CDR2 as SYDVKM. The CDR3 DNA sequence: TGTGCCAGCAGTGCGCCCGGGCCGGGGGGCTTTGGTCAGCCCCAGCATTTT. Translating it yields CASSAPGPGGFGQPQHF.

The chain employs TRBV10-3 and TRBJ2-1, with D tentatively TRBD1 (6 bases). The CDR3 loop spans 14 amino acids. V lost 3 bases, J lost 5 bases, and 11 bases lay in between. In germline, CDR1 is ENHRY, CDR2 SYGVKD. The CDR3 loop reads CAISDRGQDNEQFF. The CDR3 nucleotides are TGTGCCATCAGTGACAGGGGACAAGACAATGAGCAGTTCTTC.